The 12 T cell receptor beta chains in this list originate from one sample, sequenced in a study of blood T cell repertoires in COVID-19. Libraries were prepared by immunoSEQ multiplex PCR; TCRdb keeps only in-frame clonotypes and omits some of them. The sample holds approximately 500,000 clones; approximately 88% are singletons and the top ten take about 2%. Sequences were obtained from PBMCs or T cells enriched from blood (not recorded which). These receptors all stem from a woman aged 40 to 55 who had recovered from COVID-19.

The chain couples TRBV11-2 to TRBJ1-5, with D tentatively TRBD1 (5 bases). Germline V gives CDR1 SGHAT, CDR2 FQNNGV. V lost 4 bases and J 3 bases, leaving 7 bases between the germline ends. The CDR3 consists of 13 residues. The CDR3 bases are TGTGCCAGCAGCTCAGGGAACAATCAGCCCCAGCATTTT. It specifies CASSSGNNQPQHF.

This clone appeared once. This chain joins TRBV24-1 and TRBJ2-7, with 10 bases that match TRBD1. The CDR3 runs to 14 residues. Germline trimming cut 1 base from V and 6 bases from J; bases unmatched to any gene: 2. The germline V gene has CDR1 KGHDR and CDR2 SFDVKD. For the CDR3, the DNA is TGTGCCACCAGTGATTTCCGGACAGGGGGCGAGCAGTACTTC. It encodes CATSDFRTGGEQYF.

The chain joins TRBV7-9 to TRBJ1-1; 7 bases match TRBD1. This CDR3 contains 12 residues. Trimming cost V 5 bases and J 5 bases; bases outside gene matches: 2. Germline V lookup: CDR1 SEHNR, CDR2 FQNEAQ (reference sequence). CDR3 sequence: CASSLTGTEAFF. CDR3 DNA: TGTGCCAGCAGCCTGACAGGGACTGAAGCTTTCTTT. The variable domain in full, with the rest retrieved from reference TRBV7-9 and TRBJ1-1, is DTGVSQNPRHKITKRGQNVTFRCDPISEHNRLYWYRQTLGQGPEFLTYFQNEAQLEKSRLLSDRFSAERPKGSFSTLEIQRTEQGDSAMYLCASSLTGTEAFFGQGTRLTVV.

This chain joins TRBV6-4 and TRBJ2-3; tentatively, D is TRBD1 (5 bases). The CDR3 length is 13 residues. In germline, CDR1 is MRHNA, CDR2 SNTAGT. V was trimmed by 6 bases and J by 6 bases, leaving 13 bases between them. CDR3 region: CASSVETADTQYF. The CDR3, as DNA: TGTGCCAGCAGCGTCGAGACAGCTGATACGCAGTATTTT.

The chain has TRBV7-2 and TRBJ1-1, with TRBD1 as a possible D gene (5 bases). The CDR3 runs 13 residues. Germline assignment: CDR1 SGHTA and CDR2 FQGNSA. V was trimmed by 1 base and J by 6 bases, leaving 9 bases between them. CDR3 nucleotides: TGTGCCAGCAGCTTAGTGCGGGGGGCTGAAGCTTTCTTT. Encoded protein: CASSLVRGAEAFF.

The chain carries TRBV11-3 and TRBJ2-7, with TRBD1 matching 9 bases. The CDR3 runs 14 residues. With 7 bases clipped from V and 2 bases from J, the junction kept 6 bases outside the gene matches. Looked up from germline, CDR1 is SGHNT and CDR2 is YENEEA. The CDR3 is CASTRRTGAYEQYF. The DNA of the CDR3 is TGTGCCAGCACCAGACGGACAGGGGCCTACGAGCAGTACTTC.

V and J are TRBV4-3 and TRBJ1-1; D not certain. V lost 0 bases and J lost 7, with 9 bases in between. The CDR3 consists of 13 residues. Per germline, CDR1 LGHNA and CDR2 YSLEER. CDR3 DNA: TGCGCCAGCAGCCAAGATCGAGGACTTGAAGCTTTCTTT. Amino acids: CASSQDRGLEAFF.

For the CDR3, the DNA is TGTGCCAGCAGCTTAACGCCAGGGGAGAACACTGAAGCTTTCTTT. It is translated as CASSLTPGENTEAFF. This chain connects TRBV11-2 to TRBJ1-1; TRBD1 might be the D (6 bases). V lost 2 bases to trimming and J lost 1 base, with 11 bases between them. There are 15 residues in the CDR3. Germline lookup yields CDR1 SGHAT and CDR2 FQNNGV.

This clone was seen just once. The rearrangement uses TRBV5-1 and TRBJ2-3, with D possibly matching TRBD2 (5 bases). The CDR3 is 15 amino acids. Per germline, CDR1 SGHRS and CDR2 YFSETQ. The V end lost 6 bases, the J end lost 5 bases, and 19 bases lay between the germline ends. The CDR3 DNA reads TGCGCCAGCAAAACTAGTCATTCGATTGGAGATACGCAGTATTTT. It yields the protein CASKTSHSIGDTQYF.

The chain uses TRBV2 and TRBJ1-4; a possible D gene is TRBD1 (5 bases). With 2 bases removed from V and 4 bases from J, the gap between germline ends came to 8 bases. The CDR3 runs 14 residues. Germline-derived CDR1 and CDR2 are SNHLY and FYNNEI. CDR3 sequence (DNA): TGTGCCAGCAGTGAACGGCAGGGTAATGAAAAACTGTTTTTT. It translates to CASSERQGNEKLFF.

This chain joins TRBV19 and TRBJ1-6; 8 bases map to TRBD1. After removal of 6 bases from V and 7 bases from J, the junction contained 5 bases not matched to a gene. CDR3 length: 14 amino acids. Per germline, CDR1 LNHDA and CDR2 SQIVND (reference sequence). The CDR3 sequence is CASRYGQGNSPLHF. The CDR3 DNA reads as TGTGCCAGTAGATATGGACAGGGCAATTCACCCCTCCACTTT.

This chain connects TRBV7-2 to TRBJ1-1; the match to TRBD1 covers 8 bases. CDR1 and CDR2 (germline): SGHTA, FQGNSA. J gave up 4 bases and V 5 bases, and 6 bases lay outside the gene matches. CDR3 length: 14 residues. The CDR3 spells CASSRQGAVTEAFF. CDR3 nucleotides: TGTGCCAGCAGCCGCCAGGGGGCCGTCACTGAAGCTTTCTTT.